The 22 T cell receptor beta chains below all came from one sample that was sequenced in a study of blood T cell repertoires in COVID-19. TCRdb keeps only in-frame clones here, not all; method: immunoSEQ multiplex PCR. The repertoire includes fewer than 200,000 clones, around 74% of them detected once, and 2.5% to 3% sits in the top ten. Material: peripheral blood. The receptors here all came from a woman aged 80 or over with acute or convalescent COVID-19.

The CDR3 reads CASSPPGGVYNEQFF. CDR3 in DNA: TGTGCCAGCAGCCCACCCGGGGGGGTTTACAATGAGCAGTTCTTC. The chain combines TRBV3-1 (or the pseudogene TRBV3-2) with TRBJ2-1; the match to TRBD2 covers 8 bases. V was clipped by 4 bases and J by 4 bases; unmatched bases: 6. The CDR3 is 15 amino acids. Per germline, CDR1 LGHDT and CDR2 YNNKEL (reference sequence).

V is TRBV5-1 and J is TRBJ1-2; 7 nucleotides agree with TRBD1. Losses at the gene ends were 4 bases for V and 6 bases for J; bases not matched to a gene: 12. The CDR3 runs 15 residues. CDR1 and CDR2 (germline): SGHRS, YFSETQ. The CDR3 region is CASSLEFVGGNGYTF. The DNA of the CDR3 is TGCGCCAGCAGCCTTGAGTTCGTAGGGGGCAATGGCTACACCTTC.

The chain employs TRBV4-1 and TRBJ2-5, with 12 bases identical to TRBD2. V lost 3 bases and J lost 5; bases outside the gene matches: 10. The CDR3 length is 17 residues. The germline V gene has CDR1 MGHRA and CDR2 YSYEKL. The CDR3 sequence: CASSQAQTSGRGETQYF. DNA of the CDR3: TGCGCCAGCAGCCAGGCCCAGACTAGCGGGAGAGGGGAGACCCAGTACTTC.

The chain has TRBV6-5 and TRBJ2-1; 8 nucleotides match TRBD2. Germline values: CDR1 MNHEY, CDR2 SVGAGI. J was trimmed by 0 bases and V by 7 bases; bases with no gene match: 5. This CDR3 contains 15 residues. The CDR3, as DNA: TGTGCCAGCACTATGGGACTAGGCTCCTACAATGAGCAGTTCTTC. This sequence encodes CASTMGLGSYNEQFF.

The chain uses TRBV2 and TRBJ2-1, with TRBD2 matching over 11 bases. The CDR3 loop spans 15 amino acids. Germline loops: CDR1 SNHLY, CDR2 FYNNEI. The trim removed 6 bases at V and 4 bases at J, leaving 5 bases unmatched. CDR3 DNA: TGTGCCAGCAGCCCGGGACTAGCGGTATACAATGAGCAGTTCTTC. Protein product: CASSPGLAVYNEQFF.

The V gene is TRBV5-1, the J gene TRBJ2-5; 9 bases match TRBD2. CDR1 is SGHRS, CDR2 YFSETQ, per germline. The V segment lost 2 bases and the J segment 5 bases; nucleotides outside the gene matches: 4. CDR3 length equals 14 residues. CDR3 protein: CASSFSGRGETQYF. DNA for the CDR3: TGCGCCAGCAGCTTTAGCGGGAGAGGGGAGACCCAGTACTTC.

The gene calls are TRBV21-1 and TRBJ2-2; the listed D gene, TRBD2, was not tested against the DNA. TRBV21-1 is labeled a pseudogene. The CDR3 consists of 19 residues. For the CDR3, the DNA is TGTGCCAGCAGCAAGGGACAGACCCTAGCGGGAGGGCCCCCCGGGGAGCTGTTTTTT. Translated, it gives CASSKGQTLAGGPPGELFF.

The DNA for the CDR3 is TGTGCCAGCAGCCAAAGCGCATCAGATACGCAGTATTTT. Protein: CASSQSASDTQYF. The genes are TRBV6-5 and TRBJ2-3; the D is unclear. Trimming took 6 bases from V and 4 from J, leaving 11 bases between them. Germline V lookup: CDR1 MNHEY, CDR2 SVGAGI. This CDR3 comprises 13 residues.

This clone has just a few counts. This CDR3 is CSARVPDGYTF. CDR3 DNA: TGCAGTGCTAGAGTCCCGGATGGCTACACCTTC. The chain employs TRBV20-1 and TRBJ1-2, with unresolved D. CDR1 is DFQATT and CDR2 is SNEGSKA in the germline V gene (reference sequence). V lost 1 base and J lost 6, with 6 bases in between. This CDR3 has 11 amino acids.

This clone was counted between two and nine times. CDR3 protein: CASLVKQSSGANVLTF. Written as DNA, the CDR3 is TGTGCCAGTCTGGTAAAACAGAGCTCTGGGGCCAACGTCCTGACTTTC. The J gene is TRBJ2-6, the V gene TRBV19; D is unresolved. This CDR3 region has 16 residues. The germline V gene has CDR1 LNHDA and CDR2 SQIVND (reference sequence). Trimming left V 8 bases short and J 0 bases short, with 14 bases between. The whole variable domain, remainder taken from reference TRBV19 and TRBJ2-6, is DGGITQSPKYLFRKEGQNVTLSCEQNLNHDAMYWYRQDPGQGLRLIYYSQIVNDFQKGDIAEGYSVSREKKESFPLTVTSAQKNPTAFYLCASLVKQSSGANVLTFGAGSRLTVL.

The rearrangement uses TRBV7-9 and TRBJ2-7; 8 bases are shared with TRBD1. The CDR3 has 14 amino acids. The V gene end was trimmed by 1 base and the J gene end by 9 bases; junction bases not matched to a gene: 8. Germline CDR1 and CDR2: SEHNR and FQNEAQ (reference sequence). CDR3 nucleotide sequence: TGTGCCAGCAGCTTAGACGGCAGGGGGCTGGTGCAGTACTTC. Translation gives CASSLDGRGLVQYF.

The chain carries TRBV18 and TRBJ2-2; D is uncertain. The V and J ends lost 0 bases and 7 bases respectively, with 9 bases between them. The germline V gene has CDR1 KGHSH and CDR2 LQKENI. The CDR3 covers 14 residues. CDR3: CASSPPSLSGELFF. CDR3 nucleotides: TGTGCCAGCTCACCACCGTCCCTGAGCGGGGAGCTGTTTTTT.

The J gene is TRBJ1-5, the V gene TRBV28; unclear D gene. Per the germline V gene, CDR1 is MDHEN and CDR2 is SYDVKM. V shed 3 bases and J shed 3 bases, with 9 bases lying between them. This CDR3 is built from 14 residues. The CDR3 bases are TGTGCCAGCAGTTTCGGGAATTACAATCAGCCCCAGCATTTT. Protein product: CASSFGNYNQPQHF.

The rearrangement joins TRBV4-3 to TRBJ1-6; TRBD1 matches at 8 bases. CDR1 LGHNA and CDR2 YSLEER come from the germline V gene. The CDR3 sequence is 17 residues long. After removal of 4 bases from V and 2 bases from J, the junction contained 7 bases not matched to a gene. The CDR3 DNA reads as TGCGCCAGCAGCCCGCAGGGGGCTGGGGCCTATAATTCACCCCTCCACTTT. Its protein product is CASSPQGAGAYNSPLHF.

The chain is built from TRBV5-4 and TRBJ1-2, with D uncertain. CDR3 length: 13 amino acids. With 0 bases removed from V and 9 bases from J, the gap between germline ends came to 12 bases. Per germline, CDR1 SGHNT and CDR2 YYREEE (reference sequence). Here the CDR3 reads CASSLDNEPSYTF. The CDR3 nucleotides are TGTGCCAGCAGCTTGGACAACGAACCGAGCTACACCTTC.

The V and J genes are TRBV7-8 and TRBJ2-5; D gene ambiguous. CDR3 size: 14 residues. CDR1 is SGHVS, CDR2 FQNEAQ, per germline. V shed 1 base and J shed 5 bases, with 11 bases lying between them. The CDR3 loop is CASSLVSGSETQYF. The CDR3 DNA follows: TGTGCCAGCAGCTTAGTATCAGGTTCGGAGACCCAGTACTTC.

The sample holds one count of this clone. Other DNA sequences in this sample translate to the same CDR3. J is TRBJ2-7 and V is TRBV5-1; D possibly corresponds to TRBD1 (5 bases). Germline CDR1 reads SGHRS; CDR2 reads YFSETQ. The CDR3 consists of 14 residues. With 0 bases removed from V and 2 bases from J, the gap between germline ends came to 9 bases. CDR3 sequence (DNA): TGCGCCAGCAGCTTGGCAGGGTCGCCCTACGAGCAGTACTTC. It encodes CASSLAGSPYEQYF.

The CDR3 protein is CASSETSGSTDTQYF. The CDR3 nucleotides read TGTGCCAGCAGCGAAACTAGCGGGAGCACAGATACGCAGTATTTT. The chain recombines TRBV7-2 with TRBJ2-3; 9 nucleotides align to TRBD2. Germline CDR1 SGHTA, CDR2 FQGNSA. The V gene end was trimmed by 5 bases and the J gene end by 0 bases; junction bases not matched to a gene: 3. CDR3 length: 15 amino acids.

The chain combines TRBV19 with TRBJ2-2; TRBD1 agrees at 9 bases. Germline-derived CDR1 and CDR2 are LNHDA and SQIVND (reference sequence). This CDR3 comprises 15 residues. After removal of 4 bases from V and 3 bases from J, the junction contained 3 bases not matched to a gene. This chain's CDR3 is CASSRDRVDTGELFF. The CDR3 DNA follows: TGTGCCAGTAGTAGGGACAGGGTGGACACCGGGGAGCTGTTTTTT. The full variable domain, with the rest looked up from reference TRBV19 and TRBJ2-2, is DGGITQSPKYLFRKEGQNVTLSCEQNLNHDAMYWYRQDPGQGLRLIYYSQIVNDFQKGDIAEGYSVSREKKESFPLTVTSAQKNPTAFYLCASSRDRVDTGELFFGEGSRLTVL.

The chain combines TRBV6-5 with TRBJ1-2; D possibly corresponds to TRBD1 (5 bases). V was cut by 9 bases and J by 7 bases, with 18 bases left in between. The length of the CDR3 is 13 residues. Germline loops: CDR1 MNHEY, CDR2 SVGAGI. DNA of the CDR3: TGTGCCAGTTCTTTGTCAGGGATCGCTGGCTACACCTTC. It yields the protein CASSLSGIAGYTF.

This chain joins TRBV19 and TRBJ2-1; 9 nucleotides match TRBD1. The CDR3 is 15 amino acids. CDR1 LNHDA and CDR2 SQIVND come from the germline V gene (reference sequence). V shed 7 bases, J shed 4 bases, and the junction held 8 bases outside the gene matches. CDR3 region: CASTADRGFYNEQFF. DNA of the CDR3: TGTGCCAGTACCGCTGACAGGGGGTTTTACAATGAGCAGTTCTTC.

The chain combines TRBV28 with TRBJ2-5, with 13 positions matching TRBD2. The junction had 9 bases not matched to a gene; V was cut back by 3 bases and J by 5 bases. Per germline, CDR1 MDHEN and CDR2 SYDVKM. The CDR3 spans 17 residues. The CDR3 spells CASSFGLAGEQGETQYF. CDR3 nucleotide sequence: TGTGCCAGCAGTTTCGGACTAGCGGGAGAACAGGGGGAGACCCAGTACTTC.